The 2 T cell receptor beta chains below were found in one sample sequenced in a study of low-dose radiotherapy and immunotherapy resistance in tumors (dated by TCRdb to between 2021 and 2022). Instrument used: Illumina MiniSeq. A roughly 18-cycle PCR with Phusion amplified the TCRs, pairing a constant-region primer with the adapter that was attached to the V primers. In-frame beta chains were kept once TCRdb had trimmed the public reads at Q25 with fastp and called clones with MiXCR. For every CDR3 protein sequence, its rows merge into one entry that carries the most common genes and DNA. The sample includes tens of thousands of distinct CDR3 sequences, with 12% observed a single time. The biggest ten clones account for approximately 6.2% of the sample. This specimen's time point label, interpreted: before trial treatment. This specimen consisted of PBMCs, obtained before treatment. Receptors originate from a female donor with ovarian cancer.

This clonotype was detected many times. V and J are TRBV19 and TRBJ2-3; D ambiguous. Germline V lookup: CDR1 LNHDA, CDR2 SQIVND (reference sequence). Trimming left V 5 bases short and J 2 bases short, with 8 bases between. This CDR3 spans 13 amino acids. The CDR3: CASSDQATDTQYF. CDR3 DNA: TGTGCCAGTAGTGACCAGGCCACAGATACGCAGTATTTT.

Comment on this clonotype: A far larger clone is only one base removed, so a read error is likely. The CDR3 protein is CTSSSPGQGLTGELFF. In DNA form, the CDR3 reads TGTACCAGCAGCTCGCCGGGACAGGGTTTAACCGGGGAGCTGTTTTTT. The chain links TRBV7-6 to TRBJ2-2; TRBD1 agrees at 9 bases. CDR1 is SGHVS, CDR2 FNYEAQ, per germline. The CDR3 has 16 residues.